This T cell receptor beta chain was recorded in a study of CD8 T cells in Susac syndrome (dated by TCRdb to the late 2010s). About the full investigation: The study used repertoire sequencing to test whether antigen drove CD8+ T cell activation and differentiation in Susac syndrome.

What the authors observed across the whole study: The study acknowledged that relatively few individuals were included in the TCR sequencing and HLA analysis.

A note on this clonotype: Its antigen is currently not known. Per-base quality was not reported, and no clone a single base away is much larger than it.

High-throughput TCR beta sequencing profiled peripheral blood CD8+ and CD4+ T cells from healthy donors, Susac syndrome patients and multiple sclerosis patients. The multiple sclerosis controls were treatment-naive patients who had stable or active relapsing-remitting disease and met the revised McDonald criteria. Bulk CD8+ and CD4+ T cells were purified by magnetic negative isolation, while CD8+ TEMRA cells were enriched using FACS. Blood was drawn into EDTA tubes, processed within 24 hours, and PBMCs were isolated by density gradient centrifugation. PBMCs intended for TCR sequencing were cryopreserved in liquid nitrogen and were subsequently thawed in a 37 degrees C water bath. Purity of sorted or isolated CD4+, CD8+ and CD8+ TEMRA cells was at least 90%. Spanning cysteine to phenylalanine, the CDR3 consists of 15 amino acids. Just the 45-base CDR3 DNA is kept, in frame starting at base 1. The germline V gene yields SQVTM for CDR1 and ANQGSEA for CDR2. At the junction V is shortened by 8 bases and J by 1 base, with 20 bases in between.

RNA was extracted using the RNeasy kit, and roughly 0.5 to 1 microgram was reverse transcribed with random hexamers. TCR beta CDR3 regions were amplified with the immunoSEQ multiplex PCR assay covering 54 Vbeta and 13 Jbeta segments. PCR amplification bias was corrected by using a synthetic template baseline for primer optimization and computational correction. Concerning the study's data processing: Reads were annotated to V, D and J genes per IMGT and analyzed with immunoSEQ Analyzer, keeping only productive sequences. Clonality was calculated as one minus the Shannon entropy normalized by log2 of the number of productive unique sequences. For each patient and control, public and private clones were evaluated among the 100 most prevalent clones. A clone was defined as Susac-specific if it was absent from the healthy and MS cohorts, from roughly 1,000 published viral clones and from other ImmuneACCESS disease sequences. Clones were called with MiXCR by TCRdb after fastp trimmed the public reads at Q25, and only in-frame beta chains were retained. Each entry merges the rows of one CDR3 protein and shows their most common DNA and genes. What appears here as the V and J calls and clone size reflects TCRdb's work, not the paper's. The sample profile shows approximately 220,000 distinct CDR3 sequences; 85% to 95% of them were found once. 0.082% of the sample comes from the top ten.

The chain is encoded by TRBV29-1 joined to TRBJ1-1; a tentative D call is TRBD1 (6 bases match). Sample: CD4+ T cells from PBMCs. This receptor was identified in a human donor with multiple sclerosis. The nucleotide sequence is given as TGCAGCTCGTACAGGGTCCCTGTGGGGAACACTGAAGCTTTCTTT. The translation is CSSYRVPVGNTEAFF.